Given below is one TCR beta chain in context. These data are taken from a study of human T cells and chemical hapten exposure. Study-level information: Patients had diphenylcyclopropenone applied to the scalp weekly throughout the roughly 23-week study. Upper-back patches of 0.01% DPC were read at 6 days.

Time point indicated: pre-sensitization, week 0. Indicated treatment: therapeutic diphenylcyclopropenone sensitization with weekly scalp DPC. TCRdb ran MiXCR on the RACE reads and lists one entry per CDR3 protein. The sample shows fewer than 300,000 distinct CDR3 sequences, over 7.5% of them seen only once. CDR3 length equals 15 residues. V lost 0 bases and J 6 bases, leaving 13 bases between the germline ends. Per germline, CDR1 SGHRS and CDR2 YFSETQ. This TCR was recovered from a man younger than 35 with alopecia areata. Some clones in this sample may be carry-over from other donors' samples. The gene calls are TRBV5-1 and TRBJ2-1; D uncertain. The specimen was whole blood, collected in connection with sensitization to the hapten diphenylcyclopropenone (DPC). Here the CDR3 DNA reads TGCGCCAGCAGCTTGGAGGGTACGAATTTCAATGAGCAGTTCTTC. The encoded protein is CASSLEGTNFNEQFF.